This T cell receptor beta chain was documented in a study of cytomegalovirus exposure and HLA in healthy donors. From the roughly 110-subject validation cohort, which was separate from the roughly 680-subject first cohort, the donors were drawn. Germline V gives CDR1 MNHEY, CDR2 SVGAGI. CDR3 length equals 14 residues. V lost 2 bases and J 4 bases, leaving 11 bases between the germline ends. This table comes from immunoSEQ multiplex PCR, and its TCRdb copy is limited to in-frame clones, with some not included. The sample has about 130,000 clones; about 94% are singletons. Notes on the study in general: Cytomegalovirus-associated TCR beta chains were listed, numbering over 150. Reported results showed that the classifier diagnosed cytomegalovirus status with high specificity and sensitivity. The study found most TCR sequences rare, yet found some public TCRs in many donors.

A remark on this clone: What it recognizes is unknown. This specimen includes other DNA sequences encoding the same CDR3.

The sequenced sample was PBMCs. The V call is TRBV6-5, the J call TRBJ1-2; tentatively, D is TRBD1 (5 bases). The sequence came from a man aged 18 to 30 in good health and CMV-seropositive. In DNA form, the CDR3 reads TGTGCCAGCAGTTACCTCAGGGTCGGCTATGGCTACACCTTC. This translates into CASSYLRVGYGYTF.